The clone carrying this TCR beta chain was counted at least ten times. Antigen specificity is unknown. The data originate from a study of PD-1 blockade in classical Hodgkin lymphoma. All the patients suffered relapse after autologous stem cell transplantation, and brentuximab vedotin exposure differed. Study conclusions and caveats: Exclusion applied to patients who initiated nivolumab less than 1 year following ASCT.

Trimming removed 8 bases from V and 0 bases from J, with 10 bases in between. The germline V gene has CDR1 LNHDA and CDR2 SQIVND (reference sequence). CDR3 length: 13 amino acids. Using immunoSEQ multiplex PCR, the repertoire was profiled, and TCRdb retains in-frame clones only, with some absent. The table lists 95,000 or so clones, around four fifths of them singletons. This TCR was recovered from a human donor with classical Hodgkin lymphoma. The chain combines TRBV19 with TRBJ1-1; weak D call: TRBD1 (5 bases). Sequenced material: peripheral blood mononuclear cells (PBMCs), taken at baseline. CDR3: CASSQGLNTEAFF. The DNA for the CDR3 is TGTGCCAGTTCCCAGGGTTTGAACACTGAAGCTTTCTTT.